This T cell receptor beta chain emerged from a study of cytomegalovirus exposure and HLA in healthy donors. Each donor's status was that of a healthy bone marrow donor. V dropped 0 bases and J dropped 6 bases, with 11 bases sitting between them. The CDR3 covers 14 residues. The V gene's germline CDR1 is MNHEY and CDR2 SMNVEV (reference sequence). This clone was counted between two and nine times. Its antigen is unknown. The study's findings and limits: Follow-up analysis found HLA locus-dependent TCR association rates, highest for DRB1 and lowest for HLA-C.

A multiplex PCR was run with 60 Vbeta primers and 13 Jbeta primers. Clones were read by immunoSEQ multiplex PCR, and TCRdb kept only the in-frame ones, dropping some. The data show 77,000 or so clones, around 81% seen once. This sequence was found in a middle-aged man in good health and CMV-seronegative. This sequence joins TRBV27 and TRBJ1-1; D uncertain. The material sequenced was PBMCs. The CDR3 nucleotides are TGTGCCAGCAGTTTATCTCCGGGATGGTCTGAAGCTTTCTTT. Encoded protein: CASSLSPGWSEAFF.